This is a list of T cell receptor beta chains from one sample in a study of early T cells in non-severe SARS-CoV-2 infection. TCRdb independently ran MiXCR on the 5' RACE reads; one entry per CDR3 protein. In the table there are about 64,000 distinct CDR3 sequences, about an eighth of which are singletons. The specimen sequenced was whole blood. These receptors came from an adult who was a healthcare worker with PCR-confirmed SARS-CoV-2 infection or an uninfected control (not recorded which). CDR3s include the opening cysteine and the closing phenylalanine or tryptophan. D genes are given only for firm matches. Rows give clone size only sometimes, using once, few, many, or a class for an expanded clone.

>TRBV7-9|many|-|TRBJ1-4
CASSSLFSGAEDEKLFF
TGTGCCAGCAGCTCCCTGTTCTCGGGGGCAGAGGATGAAAAACTGTTTTTT
>TRBV5-1|-|TRBD2|TRBJ2-5
CANTRTSGKETQYF
TGCGCCAACACCCGGACTAGCGGGAAAGAGACCCAGTACTTC
>TRBV6-5|many|TRBD1|TRBJ1-4
CASQRGLEEKLFF
TGTGCCAGCCAGAGGGGGCTAGAGGAAAAACTGTTTTTT
>TRBV7-2|few|TRBD2|TRBJ2-7
CASSPRTSGGGYEQYF
TGTGCCAGCAGCCCCCGGACTAGCGGGGGGGGTTACGAGCAGTACTTC
>TRBV7-7|few|TRBD1|TRBJ2-1
CASSRGQGSYNEQFF
TGTGCCAGCAGCCGAGGACAGGGGTCCTACAATGAGCAGTTCTTC
>TRBV15|few|-|TRBJ1-2
CATSRDGAGYGYTF
TGTGCCACCAGCAGAGACGGGGCTGGCTATGGCTACACCTTC
>TRBV5-8|many|-|TRBJ2-4
CASSHRVQNIQYF
TGTGCCAGCAGCCACAGGGTCCAAAACATTCAGTACTTC
>TRBV7-9|-|TRBD1|TRBJ1-2
CASSLEGGGYTF
TGTGCCAGCAGCTTGGAAGGGGGCGGCTACACCTTC
>TRBV19|few|-|TRBJ1-4
CASRGRAGREKLFF
TGTGCCAGTAGGGGCCGTGCAGGTCGGGAAAAACTGTTTTTT
>TRBV6-1|large|-|TRBJ2-7
CASSEAWGISYEQYF
TGTGCCAGCAGTGAAGCTTGGGGGATCTCCTACGAGCAGTACTTC
>TRBV6-1|few|-|TRBJ1-5
CASSVLHGGQPQHF
TGTGCCAGCAGTGTTCTCCACGGGGGTCAGCCCCAGCATTTT
>TRBV5-4|few|TRBD1|TRBJ1-1
CASSTPGTGGAAEAFF
TGTGCCAGCAGCACACCCGGGACAGGGGGCGCCGCTGAAGCTTTCTTT
>TRBV7-9|-|-|TRBJ1-3
CASSLGTAGNTIYF
TGTGCCAGCAGCTTAGGGACGGCTGGAAACACCATATATTTT
>TRBV29-1|-|TRBD1|TRBJ2-5
CSVGPGQGAIGKETQYF
TGCAGCGTTGGGCCTGGACAGGGGGCGATAGGCAAAGAGACCCAGTACTTC